This T cell receptor beta chain originates from a study of T cell repertoires in cytomegalovirus infection. Study-level information: In public TCR beta signatures, there were indications of both CMV infection and matching HLA type. The study, taken as a whole, reports: Carriers of CMV and the relevant HLA type were discriminated by public TCR beta frequency.

This clonotype was counted only a few times. Its antigen is unidentified. TCRdb redid the calling of the reads with MiXCR, one entry per CDR3 protein. This sample has under 150,000 distinct CDR3 sequences, with 30% to 35% found just once. Trimming cost V 0 bases and J 5 bases, with 13 bases left between them. Germline CDR1 is MNHEY and CDR2 is SMNVEV (reference sequence). The CDR3 extends over 15 amino acids. The sequences come from CD8+ T cells from cultured PBMCs, collected from culture after CMV antigen stimulation. The sequence was obtained from a human donor in good health (CMV status not recorded). Some clones in this sample may be carry-over from other donors' samples. The chain employs TRBV27 and TRBJ2-5, with D maybe TRBD1 (6 bases). The CDR3 DNA sequence: TGTGCCAGCAGTTTATCCACAGGGCGATGGGAGACCCAGTACTTC. As protein: CASSLSTGRWETQYF.